This TCR beta chain was recovered during a study of shared T cell receptors in the human thymus. Germline CDR1 reads SEHNR; CDR2 reads FQNEAQ (reference sequence). The V and J ends lost 5 bases and 7 bases, in that order; junction bases with no gene match: 3. This CDR3 is built from 14 residues. The assay was immunoSEQ multiplex PCR, and TCRdb's table has in-frame clones only and misses some. Of under 850,000 clones in the sample, roughly 90% were seen once. These data are also associated with another study on human thymus T cells. As that study records: The source of the thymus tissue was resections taken during corrective heart surgery. Repertoires from thymus and blood appeared to show biased V and J gene usage. Unrelated individuals were reported by related research to share highly overlapping thymic repertoires.

This TCR was sampled from a boy under two years old with a congenital heart defect. This chain connects TRBV7-9 to TRBJ1-5; the match to TRBD1 covers 12 bases. Sequenced input: thymocytes. CDR3 sequence (DNA): TGTGCCAGCAGCGCCGGGACAGGGGGCCAGCCCCAGCATTTT. Translation gives CASSAGTGGQPQHF.